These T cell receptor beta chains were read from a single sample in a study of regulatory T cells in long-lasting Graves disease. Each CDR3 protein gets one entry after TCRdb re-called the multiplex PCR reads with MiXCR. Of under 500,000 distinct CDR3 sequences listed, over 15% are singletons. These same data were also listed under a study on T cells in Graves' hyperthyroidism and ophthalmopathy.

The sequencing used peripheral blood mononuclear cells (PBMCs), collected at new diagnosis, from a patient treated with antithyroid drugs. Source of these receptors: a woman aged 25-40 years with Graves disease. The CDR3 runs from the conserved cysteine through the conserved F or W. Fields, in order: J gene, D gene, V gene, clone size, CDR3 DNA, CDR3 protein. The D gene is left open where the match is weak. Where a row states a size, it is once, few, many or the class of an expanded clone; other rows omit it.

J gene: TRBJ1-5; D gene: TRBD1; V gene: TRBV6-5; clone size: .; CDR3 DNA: TGTGCCAGCAGTTACTCGGGACAGGGGGGGAGCAATCAGCCCCAGCATTTT; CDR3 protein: CASSYSGQGGSNQPQHF
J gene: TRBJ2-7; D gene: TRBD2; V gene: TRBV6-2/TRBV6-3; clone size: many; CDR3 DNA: TGTGCCAGCAGACCACCGGGACTAGCGGGAGTAGAGCAGTACTTC; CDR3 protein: CASRPPGLAGVEQYF
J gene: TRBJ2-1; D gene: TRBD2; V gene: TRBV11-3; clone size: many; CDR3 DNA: TGTGCCAGCAGCCTTCTAGCGGGACGTACCGATGAGCAGTTCTTC; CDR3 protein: CASSLLAGRTDEQFF
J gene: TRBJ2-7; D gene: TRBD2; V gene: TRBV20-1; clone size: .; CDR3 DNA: TGCAGTGCCCTTAACCGACTAGCGGACTACGAGCAGTACTTC; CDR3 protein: CSALNRLADYEQYF
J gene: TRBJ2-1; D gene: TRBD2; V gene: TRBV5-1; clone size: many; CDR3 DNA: TGTGCCAGCAGTGAAACCCTAGCGGGAGTCTACAATGAGCAGTTCTTC; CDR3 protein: CASSETLAGVYNEQFF
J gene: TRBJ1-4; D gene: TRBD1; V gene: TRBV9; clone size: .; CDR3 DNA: TGTGCCAGCAGCGTAGCGGACAGGGAGAATGAAAAACTGTTTTTT; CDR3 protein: CASSVADRENEKLFF
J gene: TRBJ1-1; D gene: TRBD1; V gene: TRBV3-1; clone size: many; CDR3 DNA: TGTGCCAGCAGCCACCCGGGACAGGGACACGCTGAAGCTTTCTTT; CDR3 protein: CASSHPGQGHAEAFF
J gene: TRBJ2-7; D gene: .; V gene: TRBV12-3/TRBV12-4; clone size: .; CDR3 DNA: TGTGCCAGCAGTTTGGGGGGGGGACGACAGGGCAGGTACAATGAGCAGTACTTC; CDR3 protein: CASSLGGGRQGRYNEQYF
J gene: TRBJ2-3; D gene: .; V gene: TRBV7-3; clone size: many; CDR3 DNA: TGTGCCAGCGGCGGTGGGGATACGCAGTATTTT; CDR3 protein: CASGGGDTQYF
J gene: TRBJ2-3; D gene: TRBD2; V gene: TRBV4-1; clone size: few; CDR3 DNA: TGCGCCAGCAGCCAGGGCCCCGGATCCTTTCGAGCGGGAGAAATCACAGATACGCAGTATTTT; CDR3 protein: CASSQGPGSFRAGEITDTQYF
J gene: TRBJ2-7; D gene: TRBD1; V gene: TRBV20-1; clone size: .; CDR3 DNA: TGCTCCCCCCCCGGGACAGGGATATACGAGCAGTACTTC; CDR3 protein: CSPPGTGIYEQYF
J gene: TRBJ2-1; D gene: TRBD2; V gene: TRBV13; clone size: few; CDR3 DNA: TGTGCCAGCACCCAGACTAGCGCCCCGGGGAATGAGCAGTTCTTC; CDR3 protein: CASTQTSAPGNEQFF
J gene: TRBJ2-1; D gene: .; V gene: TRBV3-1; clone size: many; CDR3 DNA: TGTGCCAGCAGCCAGAGTCTATATGAGCAGTTCTTC; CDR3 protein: CASSQSLYEQFF
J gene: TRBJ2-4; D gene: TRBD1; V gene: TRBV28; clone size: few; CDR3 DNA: TGTGCCAGCTTACAGGGGGGCGGAAACATTCAGTACTTC; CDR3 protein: CASLQGGGNIQYF
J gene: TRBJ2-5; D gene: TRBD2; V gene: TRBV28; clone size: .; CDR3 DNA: TGTGCCAGCAAGGCCCCTAGCGGGCAAGAGACCCAGTACTTC; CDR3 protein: CASKAPSGQETQYF
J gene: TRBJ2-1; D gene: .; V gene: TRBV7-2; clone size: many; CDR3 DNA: TGTGCCAGCAGCTTACAGGGCAGGACCTACAATGAGCAGTTCTTC; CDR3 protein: CASSLQGRTYNEQFF
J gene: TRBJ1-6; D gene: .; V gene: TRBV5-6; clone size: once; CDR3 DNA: TGTGCCAGCAGCTTGGATCGGGGGGCGAATTCACCCCCCCACTTT; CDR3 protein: CASSLDRGANSPPHF
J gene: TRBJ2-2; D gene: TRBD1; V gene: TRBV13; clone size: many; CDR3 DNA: TGTGCCAGCAGCTTAGTCGGGACAGGGCTAAACGGGGAGCTGTTTTTT; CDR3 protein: CASSLVGTGLNGELFF
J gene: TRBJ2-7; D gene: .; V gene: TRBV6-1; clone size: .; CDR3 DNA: TGTGCCAGCTCCTCAGTACAAAAATTCTACGAGCAGTACTTC; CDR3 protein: CASSSVQKFYEQYF
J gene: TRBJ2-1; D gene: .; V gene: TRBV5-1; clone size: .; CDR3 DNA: TGCGCCAGCAGCTTGGGACTTCGTGAGCAGTTCTTC; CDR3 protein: CASSLGLREQFF
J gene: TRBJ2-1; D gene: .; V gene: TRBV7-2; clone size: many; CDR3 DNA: TGTGCCAGCAAAGGGAACCCCTCCTACAATGAGCAGTTCTTC; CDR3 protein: CASKGNPSYNEQFF
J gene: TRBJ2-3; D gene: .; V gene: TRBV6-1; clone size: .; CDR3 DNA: TGTGCCAGCAATGACGCGGGATACGATACGCAGTATTTT; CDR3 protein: CASNDAGYDTQYF
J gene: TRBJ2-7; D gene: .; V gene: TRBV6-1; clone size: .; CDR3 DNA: TGTGCCAGCAGTACCTCCAGGACTGGCCGACACGAGCAGTACTTC; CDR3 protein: CASSTSRTGRHEQYF
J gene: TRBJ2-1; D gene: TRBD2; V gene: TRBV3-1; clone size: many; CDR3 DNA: TGTGCCAGCAGCCCGAGACTAGCGGGACTAGGTAATGAGCAGTTCTTC; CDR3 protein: CASSPRLAGLGNEQFF
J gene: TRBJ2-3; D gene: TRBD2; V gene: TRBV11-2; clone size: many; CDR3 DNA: TGTGCCAGCAGCTGGGAGGGCCTGACAGATACGCAGTATTTT; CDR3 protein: CASSWEGLTDTQYF
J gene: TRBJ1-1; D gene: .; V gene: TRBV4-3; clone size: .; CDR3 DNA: TGCGCCAGCAGCCAGTACAGATTGACTGAAGCTTTCTTT; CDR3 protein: CASSQYRLTEAFF
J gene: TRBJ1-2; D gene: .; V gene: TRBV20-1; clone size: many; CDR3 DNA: TGCAGTGCTAGAGTGGCAGGAACCTATGGCTACACCTTC; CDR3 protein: CSARVAGTYGYTF
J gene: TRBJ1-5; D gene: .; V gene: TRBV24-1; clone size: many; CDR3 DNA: TGTGCCACCAGTGAGGCCCAACAGGGCTTCAATCAGCCCCAGCATTTT; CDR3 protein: CATSEAQQGFNQPQHF
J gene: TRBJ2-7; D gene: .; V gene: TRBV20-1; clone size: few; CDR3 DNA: TGCAGTGCTAGCGGGACCTCCTACGAGCAGTACTTC; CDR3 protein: CSASGTSYEQYF
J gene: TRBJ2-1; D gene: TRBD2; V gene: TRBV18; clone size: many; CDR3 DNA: TGTGCCAGCTCACCGCCTAGCGGGAGCCACAATGAGCAGTTCTTC; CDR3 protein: CASSPPSGSHNEQFF
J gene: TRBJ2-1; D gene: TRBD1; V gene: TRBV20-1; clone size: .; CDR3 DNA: TGCAGTGCTAGTTTCTGGACAGGGGTTTCGTTCTACAATGAGCAGTTCTTC; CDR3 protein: CSASFWTGVSFYNEQFF
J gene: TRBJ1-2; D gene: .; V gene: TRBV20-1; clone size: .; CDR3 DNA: TGCAGTGCTAGAGATCCCAGGCCAGGGGAGTATGGCTACACCTTC; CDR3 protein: CSARDPRPGEYGYTF
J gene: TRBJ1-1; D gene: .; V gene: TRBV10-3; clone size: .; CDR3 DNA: TGTGCCATCAGTGTCCGGGGGGACACTGAAGCTTTCTTT; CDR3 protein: CAISVRGDTEAFF
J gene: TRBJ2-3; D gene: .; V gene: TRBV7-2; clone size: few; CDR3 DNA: TGTGCCAGCAGCCCGGGACTGACCACAGATACGCAGTATTTT; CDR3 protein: CASSPGLTTDTQYF
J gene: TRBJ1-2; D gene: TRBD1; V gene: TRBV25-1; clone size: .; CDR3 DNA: TGTGCCAGCAGTGAATCGCCGGGACAGACAAACTATGGCTACACCTTC; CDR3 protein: CASSESPGQTNYGYTF
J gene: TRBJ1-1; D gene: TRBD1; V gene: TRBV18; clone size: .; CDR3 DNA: TGTGCCAGCTCACCGAGGGACAGGGGAGTAAACATTGAAGCTTTCTTT; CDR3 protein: CASSPRDRGVNIEAFF
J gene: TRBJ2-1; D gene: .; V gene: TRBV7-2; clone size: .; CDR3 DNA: TGTGCCAGCAGCTTAGTGGGACGGGGGAGTACCCACAATGAGCAGTTCTTC; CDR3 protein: CASSLVGRGSTHNEQFF
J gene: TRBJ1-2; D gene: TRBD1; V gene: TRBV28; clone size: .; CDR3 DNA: TGTGCCAGCAGTTTAGCCGGGACAGGCCCGAATTATGGCTACACCTTC; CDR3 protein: CASSLAGTGPNYGYTF
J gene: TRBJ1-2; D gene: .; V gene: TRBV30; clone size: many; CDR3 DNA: TGTGCCTGGAGTTCCGGGACCCAACCCACCTATGGCTACACCTTC; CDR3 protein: CAWSSGTQPTYGYTF
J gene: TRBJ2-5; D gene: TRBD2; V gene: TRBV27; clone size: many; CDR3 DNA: TGTGCCAGCAGCCCGACTAGCGGCCGGGGAGAGACCCAGTACTTC; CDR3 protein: CASSPTSGRGETQYF
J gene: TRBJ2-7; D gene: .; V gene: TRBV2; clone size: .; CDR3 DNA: TGTGCCAGCACCCAGTGGAAAGGGTCCTACGAGCAGTACTTC; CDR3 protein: CASTQWKGSYEQYF
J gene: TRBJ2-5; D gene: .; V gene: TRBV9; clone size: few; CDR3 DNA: TGTGCCAGCAGCCCGTTGTCAGGGGTTGGGGGAAAGACCCAGTACTTC; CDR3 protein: CASSPLSGVGGKTQYF
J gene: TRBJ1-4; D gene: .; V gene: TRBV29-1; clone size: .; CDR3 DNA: TGCAGCGTTGAAGTTCAGTCAACTAATGAAAAACTGTTTTTT; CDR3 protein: CSVEVQSTNEKLFF
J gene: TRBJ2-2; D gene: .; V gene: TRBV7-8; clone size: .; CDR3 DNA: TGTGCCAGCAGCTTTTACAGGGGGGGGTTAATCGGGGAGCTGTTTTTT; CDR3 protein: CASSFYRGGLIGELFF
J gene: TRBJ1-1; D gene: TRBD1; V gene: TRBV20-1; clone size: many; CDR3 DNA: TGCAGTGCACCTACAGGGGGCATAAATTTTGAAGCTTTCTTT; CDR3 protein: CSAPTGGINFEAFF
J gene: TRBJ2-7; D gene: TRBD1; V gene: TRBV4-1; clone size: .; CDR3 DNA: TGCGCCAGCAGCCAAGAGGGGACAGGCCCACCTCCCTACGAGCAGTACTTC; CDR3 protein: CASSQEGTGPPPYEQYF
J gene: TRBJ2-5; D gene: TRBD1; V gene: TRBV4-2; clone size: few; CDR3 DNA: TGTGCCAGCAGCCAAGCGGACAGGGAAAGGGGAGAGACCCAGTACTTC; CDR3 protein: CASSQADRERGETQYF
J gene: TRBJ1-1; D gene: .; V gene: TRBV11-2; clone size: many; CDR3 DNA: TGTGCCAGCAGTCTCACCGGGAGGGTGGGCACTGAAGCTTTCTTT; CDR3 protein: CASSLTGRVGTEAFF
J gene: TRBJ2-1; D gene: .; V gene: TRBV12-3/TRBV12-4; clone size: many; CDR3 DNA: TGTGCCAGCAGTTTCGGGCCTAGGGAGCAGTTCTTC; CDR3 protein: CASSFGPREQFF